The 26 T cell receptor beta chains reported below all come from one sample, sequenced in a study of cytomegalovirus exposure and HLA in healthy donors. TCRdb keeps only in-frame clones here, not all; method: immunoSEQ multiplex PCR. Of some 73,000 clones in the sample, approximately 90% were seen once. Sequencing was done on a sample of PBMCs. These receptors all come from a woman aged 18-29 years in good health and CMV-seropositive.

The V gene is TRBV13, the J gene TRBJ2-7; 13 bases are shared with TRBD2. Per the germline V gene, CDR1 is PRHDT and CDR2 is FYEKMQ (reference sequence). V was clipped by 3 bases and J by 7 bases; unmatched bases: 9. This CDR3 spans 16 amino acids. CDR3 residues: CASSFGTSGDFREQYF. The CDR3 bases are TGTGCCAGCAGCTTCGGGACTAGCGGGGATTTTAGGGAGCAGTACTTC.

CDR3 amino acids: CSVQGATNEKLFF. As DNA, the CDR3 is TGCAGCGTACAGGGGGCAACTAATGAAAAACTGTTTTTT. The V call is TRBV29-1, the J call TRBJ1-4; 8 bases are shared with TRBD1. Losses at the gene ends were 6 bases for V and 0 bases for J; bases not matched to a gene: 0. CDR1 is SQVTM, CDR2 ANQGSEA, per germline. The CDR3 is made up of 13 amino acids.

V gene TRBV29-1 combines with J gene TRBJ1-2, with 7 bases aligning to TRBD1. This CDR3 region has 13 residues. Losses at the gene ends were 6 bases for V and 6 bases for J; bases not matched to a gene: 10. Looked up from germline, CDR1 is SQVTM and CDR2 is ANQGSEA. CDR3 region: CSVRTTGWDGYTF. CDR3 nucleotide sequence: TGCAGCGTCCGTACGACAGGGTGGGATGGCTACACCTTC.

The chain has TRBV27 and TRBJ2-2, with D uncertain. Trimming left V 8 bases short and J 4 bases short, with 14 bases between. The V gene's germline CDR1 is MNHEY and CDR2 SMNVEV (reference sequence). The CDR3 totals 14 residues. CDR3 region: CASARRSTTGELFF. Here the CDR3 DNA reads TGTGCCAGCGCGAGGCGGTCGACCACCGGGGAGCTGTTTTTT.

This clone is a singleton in its sample. CDR3 bases: TGCGCCAGCAGCCAAGATTCACTAGCGGGAGGAGCGGATACGCAGTATTTT. Translating it yields CASSQDSLAGGADTQYF. V and J are TRBV4-1 and TRBJ2-3; 12 positions match TRBD2. The V gene's germline CDR1 is MGHRA and CDR2 YSYEKL. This CDR3 is 17 amino acids long. J lost 6 bases, V lost 0 bases, and 7 bases had no gene match.

The rearrangement uses TRBV29-1 and TRBJ2-6; 12 nucleotides align to TRBD1. The germline CDR1 and CDR2 sequences are SQVTM and ANQGSEA. This CDR3 has 17 residues. With 5 bases clipped from V and 4 bases from J, the junction kept 9 bases outside the gene matches. CDR3 region: CSVFIGDRGLGANVLTF. DNA of the CDR3: TGCAGCGTTTTTATCGGGGACAGGGGGCTGGGGGCCAACGTCCTGACTTTC.

J is TRBJ2-1 and V is TRBV2; 10 nucleotides align to TRBD1. Germline V lookup: CDR1 SNHLY, CDR2 FYNNEI. The CDR3 consists of 17 residues. Unmatched junction bases numbered 12, after V lost 7 bases and J lost 3 bases. The CDR3 nucleotides are TGTGCCAGCACTCCCCGGCACGGGACAGGGGACTACAATGAGCAGTTCTTC. Encoded protein: CASTPRHGTGDYNEQFF. The full variable domain, its missing parts supplied by reference TRBV2 and TRBJ2-1, is EPEVTQTPSHQVTQMGQEVILRCVPISNHLYFYWYRQILGQKVEFLVSFYNNEISEKSEIFDDQFSVERPDGSNFTLKIRSTKLEDSAMYFCASTPRHGTGDYNEQFFGPGTRLTVL.

This sequence joins TRBV5-6 and TRBJ2-7, with 8 bases aligning to TRBD1. The CDR3 is made up of 16 amino acids. With 1 base clipped from V and 4 bases from J, the junction kept 10 bases outside the gene matches. Looked up from germline, CDR1 is SGHDT and CDR2 is YYEEEE. DNA for the CDR3: TGTGCCAGCAGCTTGCCAGGGGGCTATCTTCGATACGAGCAGTACTTC. The encoded protein is CASSLPGGYLRYEQYF.

The chain combines TRBV13 with TRBJ2-6; 12 bases are shared with TRBD1. The CDR3 is made up of 20 amino acids. CDR1 is PRHDT and CDR2 is FYEKMQ in the germline V gene (reference sequence). V lost 5 bases to trimming and J lost 2 bases; unmatched junction nucleotides: 13. The CDR3 coding sequence is TGTGCCAGCAGCGGAAGCAGAGGGACAGGGGGCGATGCTGGGGCCAACGTCCTGACTTTC. Translation gives CASSGSRGTGGDAGANVLTF.

The CDR3 coding sequence is TGTGCCAGCAGTTACAATGGCAACACCGGGGAGCTGTTTTTT. It yields the protein CASSYNGNTGELFF. The chain joins TRBV6-5 to TRBJ2-2, with unresolved D. CDR3 length: 14 amino acids. V lost 2 bases and J 2 bases, leaving 6 bases between the germline ends. Germline V gene lookup returns CDR1 MNHEY and CDR2 SVGAGI.

The CDR3 sequence: CASSVGQGSTEAFF. In nucleotides, the CDR3 is TGTGCCAGCAGCGTCGGACAGGGAAGCACTGAAGCTTTCTTT. The V and J genes are TRBV28 and TRBJ1-1, with 8 bases that match TRBD1. CDR3 length: 14 amino acids. Per germline, CDR1 MDHEN and CDR2 SYDVKM. Losses at the gene ends were 6 bases for V and 4 bases for J; bases not matched to a gene: 7.

This rearrangement joins TRBV10-2 to TRBJ1-5, with 7 bases matching TRBD1. The CDR3 loop spans 15 amino acids. Per the germline V gene, CDR1 is WSHSY and CDR2 is SAAADI. J was trimmed by 0 bases and V by 6 bases; bases with no gene match: 5. The CDR3 spells CASRRGQDSNQPQHF. The CDR3 bases are TGCGCCAGCAGGAGAGGACAGGATAGCAATCAGCCCCAGCATTTT.

V gene TRBV5-1 combines with J gene TRBJ2-2, with TRBD2 as a possible D gene (6 bases). The CDR3 extends over 16 amino acids. V lost 3 bases, J lost 2 bases, and 14 bases lay in between. Germline assignment: CDR1 SGHRS and CDR2 YFSETQ. The CDR3 sequence: CASSSGAATNTGELFF. CDR3 coding DNA: TGCGCCAGCAGCTCGGGAGCCGCCACAAACACCGGGGAGCTGTTTTTT.

The V and J genes are TRBV7-9 and TRBJ1-4, with 8 bases identical to TRBD1. J lost 8 bases, V lost 5 bases, and 13 bases had no gene match. The CDR3 is made up of 16 amino acids. Germline values: CDR1 SEHNR, CDR2 FQNEAQ (reference sequence). The CDR3 loop is CASSRRGQGGLEKLFF. Here the CDR3 DNA reads TGTGCCAGCAGCCGAAGAGGACAGGGAGGTTTAGAAAAACTGTTTTTT. Combining the CDR3 with reference TRBV7-9 and TRBJ1-4 gives the whole variable domain DTGVSQNPRHKITKRGQNVTFRCDPISEHNRLYWYRQTLGQGPEFLTYFQNEAQLEKSRLLSDRFSAERPKGSFSTLEIQRTEQGDSAMYLCASSRRGQGGLEKLFFGSGTQLSVL.

V and J are TRBV14 and TRBJ2-5; D gene ambiguous. Germline values: CDR1 SGHDN, CDR2 FVKESK. Trimming shortened V by 3 bases and J by 5 bases, and 4 bases separated the two germline ends. The CDR3 is 11 residues long. The DNA for the CDR3 is TGTGCCAGCAGCCAGGCCGAGACCCAGTACTTC. Its translation: CASSQAETQYF.

This chain uses TRBV30 with TRBJ1-1; D gene unclear. Germline V gene sequence: CDR1 GTSNPN, CDR2 SVGIG (reference sequence). The CDR3 runs 14 residues. Trimming removed 1 base at V and 0 bases at J, with 9 bases between. The CDR3 bases are TGTGCCTGGAGTGAAACCGGGGTGAACACTGAAGCTTTCTTT. This codes for CAWSETGVNTEAFF.

This clone has just one count. The chain uses TRBV4-2 and TRBJ2-5, with 10 bases identical to TRBD2. Germline V gives CDR1 LGHNA, CDR2 YNFKEQ. J was trimmed by 7 bases and V by 1 base; bases with no gene match: 6. The CDR3 runs 15 residues. This CDR3 reads CASSQASGGTGTQYF. CDR3 nucleotides: TGTGCCAGCAGCCAAGCTAGCGGGGGTACAGGGACCCAGTACTTC.

The chain uses TRBV4-1 and TRBJ2-7; D gene uncertain. The CDR3 has 14 amino acids. Trimming took off 0 bases at V and 0 bases at J, with 6 bases between the two ends. Per the germline V gene, CDR1 is MGHRA and CDR2 is YSYEKL. The CDR3 sequence is CASSQDLHSYEQYF. CDR3 sequence (DNA): TGCGCCAGCAGCCAAGATTTACACTCCTACGAGCAGTACTTC.

The chain employs TRBV6-1 and TRBJ1-5, with 11 positions matching TRBD1. The CDR3 is made up of 18 amino acids. CDR1 is MNHNS and CDR2 is SASEGT in the germline V gene. V lost 4 bases to trimming and J lost 0 bases; unmatched junction nucleotides: 8. CDR3: CASSGSDRGLYSNQPQHF. Here the CDR3 DNA reads TGTGCCAGCAGTGGGTCGGACAGGGGGCTTTATAGCAATCAGCCCCAGCATTTT.

The V gene is TRBV6-4, the J gene TRBJ2-5, with 8 bases aligning to TRBD1. Germline values: CDR1 MRHNA, CDR2 SNTAGT. The V gene end was trimmed by 10 bases and the J gene end by 3 bases; junction bases not matched to a gene: 4. The CDR3 has 12 residues. CDR3 residues: CAIWTGKETQYF. The CDR3 nucleotides are TGTGCCATATGGACAGGGAAAGAGACCCAGTACTTC.

The V call is TRBV30, the J call TRBJ2-3; 11 positions match TRBD2. Per the germline V gene, CDR1 is GTSNPN and CDR2 is SVGIG (reference sequence). The CDR3 has 14 amino acids. The J segment lost 6 bases and the V segment lost 3 bases, leaving 5 bases of the junction unmatched. The CDR3 DNA reads as TGTGCCTGGAGAAGACTAGCGGGACTGGATACGCAGTATTTT. Encoded protein: CAWRRLAGLDTQYF.

The rearrangement links TRBV11-2 to TRBJ2-1; D unclear. The CDR3 loop spans 13 amino acids. V was shortened by 1 base and J by 4 bases, with 5 bases between the two germline ends. In germline, CDR1 is SGHAT, CDR2 FQNNGV. The CDR3 reads CASSLVQYNEQFF. In DNA form, the CDR3 reads TGTGCCAGCAGCTTAGTCCAATACAATGAGCAGTTCTTC. Based on the CDR3 plus reference TRBV11-2 and TRBJ2-1, the full variable domain is EAGVAQSPRYKIIEKRQSVAFWCNPISGHATLYWYQQILGQGPKLLIQFQNNGVVDDSQLPKDRFSAERLKGVDSTLKIQPAKLEDSAVYLCASSLVQYNEQFFGPGTRLTVL.

V gene TRBV6-6 combines with J gene TRBJ2-5; a possible D gene is TRBD1 (6 bases). The V end lost 2 bases, the J end lost 5 bases, and 18 bases lay between the germline ends. Germline V gene data show CDR1 as MNHNY and CDR2 as SVGAGI (reference sequence). The CDR3 has 16 residues. CDR3 nucleotide sequence: TGTGCCAGCAGTTACAGGGCAGGGGCTTTCGTGGAGACCCAGTACTTC. Encoded protein: CASSYRAGAFVETQYF.

The CDR3 here is CASSLERGSGTEAFF. In nucleotides, the CDR3 is TGTGCCAGCAGCTTAGAGCGGGGATCAGGCACTGAAGCTTTCTTT. The chain recombines TRBV11-2 with TRBJ1-1; no definite D call. CDR1 and CDR2 (germline): SGHAT, FQNNGV. There are 15 residues in the CDR3. V lost 0 bases to trimming and J lost 4 bases, with 12 bases between them.

This chain connects TRBV18 to TRBJ1-1, with D perhaps TRBD1 (5 bases). V was clipped by 6 bases and J by 1 base, with 21 bases between them. CDR3 length equals 17 residues. Per germline, CDR1 KGHSH and CDR2 LQKENI. The CDR3 is CASSRGGAEVPNTEAFF. The DNA of the CDR3 is TGTGCCAGCTCGCGGGGGGGTGCGGAGGTCCCGAACACTGAAGCTTTCTTT.

The chain has TRBV18 and TRBJ1-1; possible D gene TRBD1, 5 bases. CDR1 is KGHSH, CDR2 LQKENI, per germline. V was shortened by 6 bases and J by 3 bases, with 8 bases between the two germline ends. The CDR3 extends over 12 amino acids. The CDR3: CASSRGDTEAFF. The CDR3 region has the DNA TGTGCCAGCTCGCGGGGGGACACTGAAGCTTTCTTT.